This entry lists 27 T cell receptor beta chains sequenced from one sample in a study of Ad26.COV2.S vaccination and SARS-CoV-2 variants. Treatment described: roughly 18 received Ad26.COV2.S at low or high dose, single or two shots; roughly 5 received placebo; per-sample allocation not given. Day 63 after the first vaccine or placebo injection was the time point for sampling. Using immunoSEQ multiplex PCR, the repertoire was profiled, and TCRdb retains in-frame clones only, with some absent. The sample consists of roughly 420,000 clones, nearly 90% of them appearing once. The sequencing here drew on peripheral blood, taken in a trial of Ad26.COV2.S vaccine versus placebo. Receptors originate from a person between 18 and 65 years old who received the Ad26.COV2.S COVID-19 vaccine or a placebo.

This chain joins TRBV7-2 and TRBJ1-1; D is uncertain. The CDR3 covers 14 residues. Per the germline V gene, CDR1 is SGHTA and CDR2 is FQGNSA. The V end was cut by 1 base, the J end by 3 bases, with 9 bases between. DNA of the CDR3: TGTGCCAGCAGCTTAGTGATCGCGTACACTGAAGCTTTCTTT. It translates to CASSLVIAYTEAFF.

The chain uses TRBV29-1 and TRBJ2-5, with 10 bases that match TRBD2. CDR1 SQVTM and CDR2 ANQGSEA come from the germline V gene. The V segment lost 7 bases and the J segment 5 bases; nucleotides outside the gene matches: 7. CDR3 length: 13 amino acids. In DNA form, the CDR3 reads TGCAGCGCCCCGGGACTAGCGTCCGAGACCCAGTACTTC. Translated: CSAPGLASETQYF.

The chain couples TRBV19 to TRBJ2-7; D ambiguous. Germline CDR1 is LNHDA and CDR2 is SQIVND (reference sequence). Trimming stripped 4 bases from V and 9 bases from J, with 10 bases between. The CDR3 totals 11 residues. The CDR3 nucleotides are TGTGCCAGTAGTAGCGACTCCGGGCAGTACTTC. Its translation: CASSSDSGQYF.

This chain links TRBV7-2 with TRBJ1-5; the D gene is possibly TRBD1 (5 bases). The V end lost 3 bases, the J end lost 11 bases, and 17 bases lay between the germline ends. Germline V gene sequence: CDR1 SGHTA, CDR2 FQGNSA. The CDR3 runs 14 residues. The CDR3 reads CASSLMGGLEAQHF. The CDR3 DNA follows: TGTGCCAGCAGCTTGATGGGGGGTCTTGAGGCCCAGCATTTT.

This sequence joins TRBV19 and TRBJ1-2, with TRBD1 matching 8 bases. Germline values: CDR1 LNHDA, CDR2 SQIVND (reference sequence). The CDR3 is made up of 15 amino acids. Germline trimming cut 1 base from V and 7 bases from J; bases unmatched to any gene: 8. The CDR3 sequence: CASSIGARGQGGYTF. The CDR3, as DNA: TGTGCCAGTAGTATAGGAGCCAGGGGGCAGGGTGGCTACACCTTC.

The V call is TRBV7-2, the J call TRBJ2-7; D gene uncertain. Trimming removed 1 base at V and 3 bases at J, with 13 bases between. Germline V gene sequence: CDR1 SGHTA, CDR2 FQGNSA. This CDR3 comprises 15 residues. In nucleotides, the CDR3 is TGTGCCAGCAGCTTAGGTGAAGGGTCTTTCTACGAGCAGTACTTC. This sequence encodes CASSLGEGSFYEQYF.

The chain employs TRBV7-2 and TRBJ1-6, with no clear D. The CDR3 loop spans 16 amino acids. Germline loops: CDR1 SGHTA, CDR2 FQGNSA. Trimming shortened V by 5 bases and J by 1 base, and 12 bases separated the two germline ends. This chain's CDR3 is CASSVEHFSYNSPLHF. The CDR3 DNA reads TGTGCCAGCAGCGTAGAACATTTTTCCTATAATTCACCCCTCCACTTT.

The chain employs TRBV27 and TRBJ2-3; 9 nucleotides line up with TRBD1. CDR1 and CDR2 (germline): MNHEY, SMNVEV (reference sequence). V dropped 5 bases and J dropped 0; count of bases not matched to a gene: 15. The CDR3 covers 19 residues. The CDR3, as DNA: TGTGCCAGCAGTCCCTCTCTCCAACCGGGACAGGGTAGCACAGATACGCAGTATTTT. Its protein product is CASSPSLQPGQGSTDTQYF.

This sequence joins TRBV20-1 and TRBJ1-4, with no clear D. The V gene's germline CDR1 is DFQATT and CDR2 SNEGSKA (reference sequence). The CDR3 runs 11 residues. V was pared by 3 bases and J by 3 bases, with 2 bases between. This CDR3 is CSARSNEKLFF. CDR3 DNA: TGCAGTGCTAGGTCTAATGAAAAACTGTTTTTT.

The chain links TRBV5-1 to TRBJ1-4; unclear D gene. The ends were cut back, 0 bases at V and 0 bases at J, with 12 bases in the middle. Germline-derived CDR1 and CDR2 are SGHRS and YFSETQ. There are 17 residues in the CDR3. As DNA, the CDR3 is TGCGCCAGCAGCTTGGATGGCGATGCCACAACTAATGAAAAACTGTTTTTT. As protein: CASSLDGDATTNEKLFF.

The chain is built from TRBV4-3 and TRBJ2-5, with D possibly TRBD1 on 5 matching bases. The CDR3 extends over 16 amino acids. V shed 2 bases and J shed 2 bases, with 15 bases lying between them. In germline, CDR1 is LGHNA, CDR2 YSLEER. In DNA, the CDR3 is TGCGCCAGCAGCCAATCCAGGGTATCCTCACAAGAGACCCAGTACTTC. This translates into CASSQSRVSSQETQYF.

Remarks on this clone: The same CDR3 is also encoded by other DNA sequences in this sample. The rearrangement links TRBV5-1 to TRBJ2-5; D is unclear. With 0 bases removed from V and 1 base from J, the gap between germline ends came to 7 bases. The germline CDR1 and CDR2 sequences are SGHRS and YFSETQ. The CDR3 is 14 residues long. As DNA, the CDR3 is TGCGCCAGCAGCTTGGTATGGAGCCAAGAGACCCAGTACTTC. Its translation is CASSLVWSQETQYF.

The chain links TRBV18 to TRBJ1-1; perhaps TRBD1 as D (6 bases). CDR1 is KGHSH and CDR2 is LQKENI in the germline V gene. This CDR3 spans 13 amino acids. V was shortened by 3 bases and J by 1 base, with 6 bases between the two germline ends. The CDR3 region is CASSPGQNTEAFF. Written as DNA, the CDR3 is TGTGCCAGCTCACCGGGACAGAACACTGAAGCTTTCTTT.

The rearrangement uses TRBV30 and TRBJ2-7; D possibly matches TRBD1 or TRBD2 (5 bases each). This CDR3 has 12 residues. Germline V gene sequence: CDR1 GTSNPN, CDR2 SVGIG (reference sequence). Between the trimmed V and J ends, which lost 2 bases and 5 bases, there was a span of 10 bases. CDR3 bases: TGTGCCTGGAGTCGAGGGGAAAACGAGCAGTACTTC. It is translated as CAWSRGENEQYF.

The genes are TRBV7-3 and TRBJ1-1, with D tentatively TRBD1 (6 bases). V was shortened by 1 base and J by 2 bases, with 11 bases between the two germline ends. The CDR3 consists of 15 residues. Germline CDR1 reads SGHTA; CDR2 reads FQGTGA. CDR3 DNA sequence: TGTGCCAGCAGCTTAATCTCAGGGGCCAACACTGAAGCTTTCTTT. Translated, it gives CASSLISGANTEAFF.

The chain couples TRBV5-1 to TRBJ1-2; 9 bases line up with TRBD1. CDR1 is SGHRS and CDR2 is YFSETQ in the germline V gene. The CDR3 contains 14 residues. Trimming at V came to 4 bases and at J to 7 bases, leaving 8 bases not matched to a gene. CDR3 amino acids: CASSEGTGLAGYTF. The CDR3 bases are TGCGCCAGCAGCGAAGGGACAGGGCTTGCTGGCTACACCTTC.

The genes are TRBV28 and TRBJ2-3, with a possible D match to TRBD1 (5 bases). Trimming pared 5 bases from V and 5 bases from J, leaving 20 bases between. The germline V gene encodes CDR1 MDHEN and CDR2 SYDVKM. This CDR3 has 16 amino acids. The CDR3 spells CASSRPGILFRDTQYF. CDR3 bases: TGTGCCAGCAGTCGCCCAGGGATTTTGTTCCGAGATACGCAGTATTTT.

The chain carries TRBV15 and TRBJ2-7, with 9 bases fitting TRBD1. CDR1 and CDR2 (germline): LNHNV, YYDKDF (reference sequence). The CDR3 totals 15 residues. The V segment lost 2 bases and the J segment 3 bases; nucleotides outside the gene matches: 5. CDR3 protein: CATSRTDRGFYEQYF. The CDR3 nucleotides are TGTGCCACCAGCAGAACAGACAGGGGGTTCTACGAGCAGTACTTC.

In the case of this clone: The same CDR3 also results from other DNA sequences found in this sample. This sequence joins TRBV4-3 and TRBJ2-4; TRBD2 aligns across 7 bases. V dropped 1 base and J dropped 1; count of bases not matched to a gene: 1. The V gene's germline CDR1 is LGHNA and CDR2 YSLEER. The CDR3 is 15 residues long. The CDR3 nucleotides read TGCGCCAGCAGCCAAGTGGGGGGGGCCAAAAACATTCAGTACTTC. Residues: CASSQVGGAKNIQYF.

The chain couples TRBV12-3 or TRBV12-4 to TRBJ2-3; D gene unclear. The CDR3 loop spans 13 amino acids. V was trimmed by 4 bases and J by 1 base, leaving 6 bases between them. In nucleotides, the CDR3 is TGTGCCAGCAGTTGGGCCCGCACAGATACGCAGTATTTT. Translation gives CASSWARTDTQYF.

This chain joins TRBV5-5 and TRBJ2-5; 7 positions match TRBD1. V lost 2 bases to trimming and J lost 5 bases; unmatched junction nucleotides: 15. Germline V gives CDR1 SGHKS, CDR2 YYEKEE (reference sequence). The CDR3 runs to 17 residues. Here the CDR3 DNA reads TGTGCCAGCAGCTTACTCCGTACGTTAGACAGGGAGGAGACCCAGTACTTC. This gives the protein CASSLLRTLDREETQYF.

The chain combines TRBV5-8 with TRBJ2-3; tentative D call: TRBD2 (6 bases). The CDR3 totals 19 residues. V dropped 3 bases and J dropped 0 bases, with 23 bases sitting between them. Germline assignment: CDR1 SGHTS and CDR2 YDEGEE. The CDR3 region has the DNA TGTGCCAGCAGCTACGGGGTACTCGCGGGGTATCGGAGCACAGATACGCAGTATTTT. It specifies CASSYGVLAGYRSTDTQYF.

V gene TRBV27 combines with J gene TRBJ1-4, with D possibly matching TRBD1 (6 bases). Trimming cost V 2 bases and J 5 bases, with 12 bases left between them. CDR3 length: 15 amino acids. Germline V CDR1 and CDR2: MNHEY, SMNVEV (reference sequence). The CDR3 loop reads CASSLRGTANEKLFF. The DNA for the CDR3 is TGTGCCAGCAGTTTAAGGGGGACGGCCAATGAAAAACTGTTTTTT.

The chain carries TRBV27 and TRBJ1-1; 7 bases agree with TRBD1. V lost 7 bases, J lost 5 bases, and 13 bases stayed unmatched. This CDR3 is built from 15 residues. Germline V CDR1 and CDR2: MNHEY, SMNVEV (reference sequence). The CDR3 sequence is CASTQRGLGRTEAFF. The CDR3 coding sequence is TGTGCCAGCACTCAGAGGGGGCTCGGACGGACTGAAGCTTTCTTT.

The V and J genes are TRBV6-5 and TRBJ2-1; the match to TRBD2 covers 12 bases. The CDR3 totals 15 residues. CDR1 is MNHEY, CDR2 SVGAGI, per germline. J gave up 6 bases and V 5 bases, and 5 bases lay outside the gene matches. The CDR3 DNA reads TGTGCCAGCAGTCCTGCGGGACTAGCGGGCAATGAGCAGTTCTTC. Encoded protein: CASSPAGLAGNEQFF.

This chain joins TRBV28 and TRBJ2-3; D call uncertain. Deletions cut 2 bases from V and 4 bases from J, with 10 bases between. Germline loops: CDR1 MDHEN, CDR2 SYDVKM. The CDR3 has 14 residues. The CDR3 nucleotides are TGTGCCAGCAGTTTAACCCCCGACTCAGATACGCAGTATTTT. Amino acids: CASSLTPDSDTQYF.

V usage is TRBV4-3 and J usage is TRBJ2-5, with D perhaps matching TRBD1 (5 bases). The CDR3 contains 15 residues. Germline V CDR1 and CDR2: LGHNA, YSLEER. The V end lost 0 bases, the J end lost 9 bases, and 17 bases lay between the germline ends. CDR3 region: CASSQDLDTSAPQYF. The CDR3 region has the DNA TGCGCCAGCAGCCAAGATCTGGACACCTCAGCGCCCCAGTACTTC.